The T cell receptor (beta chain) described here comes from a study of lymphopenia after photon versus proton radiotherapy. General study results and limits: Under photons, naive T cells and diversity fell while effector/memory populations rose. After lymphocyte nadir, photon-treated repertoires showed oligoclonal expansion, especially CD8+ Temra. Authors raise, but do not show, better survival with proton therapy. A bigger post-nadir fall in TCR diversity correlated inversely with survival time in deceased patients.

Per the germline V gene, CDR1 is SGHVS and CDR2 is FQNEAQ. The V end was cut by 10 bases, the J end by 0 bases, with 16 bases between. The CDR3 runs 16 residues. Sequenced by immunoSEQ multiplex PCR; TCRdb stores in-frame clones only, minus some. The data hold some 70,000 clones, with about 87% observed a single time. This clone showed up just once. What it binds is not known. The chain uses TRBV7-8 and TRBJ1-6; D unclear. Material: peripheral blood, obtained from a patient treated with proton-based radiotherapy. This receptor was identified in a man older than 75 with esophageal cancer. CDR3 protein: CATRGSRSSYNSPLHF. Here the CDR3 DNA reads TGTGCCACCCGAGGTTCGAGGAGCTCCTATAATTCACCCCTCCACTTT.